The next 17 T cell receptor beta chains were all read from a single sample in a study of T cell responses to AZD1222 COVID-19 vaccine. The assay was immunoSEQ multiplex PCR, and TCRdb's table has in-frame clones only and misses some. This table holds about 100,000 clones, more than 70% found once. The source was peripheral blood, collected on day 0 of AZD1222 vaccination. Source of these receptors: an adult in good health.

The chain employs TRBV5-1 and TRBJ2-2; 7 bases line up with TRBD1. V dropped 3 bases and J dropped 4; count of bases not matched to a gene: 9. The CDR3 is 16 residues long. Per the germline V gene, CDR1 is SGHRS and CDR2 is YFSETQ. CDR3 residues: CASSSTRQGSTGELFF. The CDR3 DNA reads TGCGCCAGCAGCTCGACACGACAGGGTAGCACCGGGGAGCTGTTTTTT.

V is TRBV3-1 (or the pseudogene TRBV3-2) and J is TRBJ1-2; TRBD1 is a possible D gene (5 bases). Trimming removed 0 bases at V and 5 bases at J, with 10 bases between. This CDR3 is built from 14 residues. Germline loops: CDR1 LGHDT, CDR2 YNNKEL (reference sequence). As DNA, the CDR3 is TGTGCCAGCAGCCAAGAGACAGAAGGATATGGCTACACCTTC. Its translation is CASSQETEGYGYTF.

The J gene is TRBJ2-7, the V gene TRBV4-3; D unclear. This CDR3 contains 15 residues. V gave up 4 bases and J gave up 0 bases, with 13 bases separating them. Germline lookup yields CDR1 LGHNA and CDR2 YSLEER. For the CDR3, the DNA is TGCGCCAGCAGCCCCGGCCTCAAAGGCTCCTACGAGCAGTACTTC. As protein: CASSPGLKGSYEQYF.

The chain uses TRBV9 and TRBJ1-3; D perhaps matches TRBD1 (5 bases). Trimming shortened V by 0 bases and J by 0 bases, and 7 bases separated the two germline ends. Germline V CDR1 and CDR2: SGDLS, YYNGEE. The CDR3 is 15 residues long. The CDR3 DNA sequence: TGTGCCAGCAGCGTAGGGGGGATCTCTGGAAACACCATATATTTT. As protein: CASSVGGISGNTIYF.

The chain employs TRBV30 and TRBJ1-6; no reliable D call. This CDR3 is built from 16 residues. Germline CDR1 reads GTSNPN; CDR2 reads SVGIG (reference sequence). V shed 3 bases and J shed 3 bases, with 15 bases lying between them. CDR3 in amino acids: CAWSASSNFYNSPLHF. In DNA, the CDR3 is TGTGCCTGGAGCGCGAGCAGCAATTTCTATAATTCACCCCTCCACTTT.

The chain employs TRBV14 and TRBJ1-1; weak D call: TRBD1 (6 bases). V was clipped by 7 bases and J by 1 base, with 16 bases between them. The CDR3 extends over 15 amino acids. Germline V gives CDR1 SGHDN, CDR2 FVKESK. CDR3 amino acids: CASNPQGTPNTEAFF. As DNA, the CDR3 is TGTGCCAGCAACCCTCAGGGGACACCGAACACTGAAGCTTTCTTT.

The rearrangement joins TRBV6-5 to TRBJ1-2, with D unresolved. Germline V CDR1 and CDR2: MNHEY, SVGAGI. CDR3 length: 15 residues. Trimming shortened V by 0 bases and J by 4 bases, and 12 bases separated the two germline ends. CDR3 loop: CASSYSSQVAYGYTF. The CDR3 nucleotides are TGTGCCAGCAGTTACTCGAGTCAGGTCGCCTATGGCTACACCTTC.

The chain couples TRBV12-3 or TRBV12-4 to TRBJ1-2; 7 bases are shared with TRBD1. This CDR3 is built from 13 residues. V trimming: 1 base; J trimming: 6 bases; junction bases outside the gene matches: 2. CDR3 amino acids: CASSLGTGDGYTF. CDR3 nucleotides: TGTGCCAGCAGTTTAGGGACAGGTGATGGCTACACCTTC.

The rearrangement uses TRBV15 and TRBJ1-3; D may be TRBD1 (5 bases). CDR3 length: 20 amino acids. CDR1 and CDR2 from the germline V gene are LNHNV and YYDKDF (reference sequence). V was pared by 0 bases and J by 0 bases, with 21 bases between. In DNA form, the CDR3 reads TGTGCCACCAGCAGAGATTATGTAGTCCAGGGTAAAAACTCTGGAAACACCATATATTTT. This translates into CATSRDYVVQGKNSGNTIYF.

V and J are TRBV4-2 and TRBJ2-1; D may be TRBD1 or TRBD2 (5 bases each). CDR1 is LGHNA, CDR2 YNFKEQ, per germline. The V and J ends lost 6 bases and 3 bases respectively, with 18 bases between them. The CDR3 covers 16 residues. CDR3 loop: CASSSSLGEFYNEQFF. In DNA form, the CDR3 reads TGTGCCAGCAGTTCCTCCCTGGGGGAGTTCTACAATGAGCAGTTCTTC.

This clone showed up just a few times. The chain recombines TRBV13 with TRBJ1-1; D unresolved. CDR1 is PRHDT and CDR2 is FYEKMQ in the germline V gene (reference sequence). Deletions cut 2 bases from V and 3 bases from J, with 19 bases between. The CDR3 runs to 17 residues. CDR3 residues: CASSLRILLTGYTEAFF. For the CDR3, the DNA is TGTGCCAGCAGCTTACGAATTCTTTTAACCGGGTACACTGAAGCTTTCTTT.

The chain joins TRBV20-1 to TRBJ2-7; D is unresolved. The CDR3 extends over 11 amino acids. Germline V lookup: CDR1 DFQATT, CDR2 SNEGSKA (reference sequence). V gave up 1 base and J gave up 3 bases, with 4 bases separating them. In DNA form, the CDR3 reads TGCAGTGCTAGAGTGGGCTACGAGCAGTACTTC. It specifies CSARVGYEQYF.

The chain couples TRBV11-1 to TRBJ2-1; TRBD1 agrees at 8 bases. This CDR3 spans 16 amino acids. The J segment lost 1 base and the V segment lost 5 bases, leaving 7 bases of the junction unmatched. The germline CDR1 and CDR2 sequences are SGHAT and FQDESV (reference sequence). DNA of the CDR3: TGTGCCAGCAGCAGCCGCAGGGGGCAGTCCTACAATGAGCAGTTCTTC. It is translated as CASSSRRGQSYNEQFF.

This chain links TRBV30 with TRBJ1-2; 7 bases are shared with TRBD1. This CDR3 spans 14 amino acids. The J segment lost 8 bases and the V segment lost 5 bases, leaving 14 bases of the junction unmatched. Germline CDR1 GTSNPN, CDR2 SVGIG (reference sequence). The CDR3 is CAWVRGGGSGGYTF. CDR3 nucleotide sequence: TGTGCCTGGGTGCGAGGAGGGGGCAGTGGCGGCTACACCTTC.

This sequence joins TRBV2 and TRBJ2-2; perhaps TRBD1 as D (6 bases). CDR1 and CDR2 from the germline V gene are SNHLY and FYNNEI. The CDR3 sequence is 12 residues long. V gave up 5 bases and J gave up 7 bases, with 8 bases separating them. As DNA, the CDR3 is TGTGCCAGCAGTAAAGGGGGCGGGGAGCTGTTTTTT. It codes for CASSKGGGELFF.

The rearrangement joins TRBV18 to TRBJ2-2; 7 nucleotides line up with TRBD1. The CDR3 is 16 amino acids. Germline V CDR1 and CDR2: KGHSH, LQKENI. Unmatched junction bases numbered 4, after V lost 3 bases and J lost 0 bases. The CDR3 sequence: CASSPFDRANTGELFF. As DNA, the CDR3 is TGTGCCAGCTCACCCTTCGACAGGGCGAACACCGGGGAGCTGTTTTTT.

J is TRBJ2-7 and V is TRBV19; 9 bases agree with TRBD1. With V trimmed by 5 bases and J by 5 bases, 10 bases remained unmatched. This CDR3 spans 15 amino acids. Germline V CDR1 and CDR2: LNHDA, SQIVND (reference sequence). This CDR3 reads CASSYQGQGWNEQYF. The CDR3 region has the DNA TGTGCCAGTAGTTACCAGGGACAGGGCTGGAACGAGCAGTACTTC. Variable domain in full (rest from reference TRBV19 and TRBJ2-7): DGGITQSPKYLFRKEGQNVTLSCEQNLNHDAMYWYRQDPGQGLRLIYYSQIVNDFQKGDIAEGYSVSREKKESFPLTVTSAQKNPTAFYLCASSYQGQGWNEQYFGPGTRLTVT.